A single TCR beta chain is shown here with its context. The count of this clonotype is one. This clone's antigen is unknown. Within one base of it there is no much larger clone, and no base qualities were kept. One read alone provides weak support. The sequencing machine was an Illumina HiSeq 2500. Quantitative 5'-RACE with molecular barcodes was the method used to prepare the TCR beta libraries. Under the source paper's analysis protocol: A new computational method based on a probabilistic model of VDJ rearrangement was used to identify disease-linked TCR variants. Using fastp at Q25 and MiXCR, TCRdb reprocessed the public reads and kept productive beta chains. Duplicate CDR3 protein sequences are folded into a single record with the most common DNA and genes. Here the V and J calls rest on TCRdb's processing, not on the authors' analysis. The sample data list around 300,000 distinct CDR3 sequences, and more than 20% of these were observed just once. The ten most abundant clones make up about 3.5% of the sample.

The data were obtained in a study of CD8 T cells in ankylosing spondylitis (dated 2017 in TCRdb). Some background on the complete study: To find TCR variants linked to disease, the study profiled T cell receptor beta repertoires in ankylosing spondylitis patients and healthy donors. The whole study cohort included about a hundred healthy donors and 25 ankylosing spondylitis patients. Samples of peripheral blood were taken, and for ankylosing spondylitis patients, synovial fluid was collected as well. The study at large found these results: According to the report, matched synovial fluid samples from ankylosing spondylitis patients were significantly enriched for the disease-linked clones. Some motif variants had previously been reported in the synovial fluid and blood of reactive arthritis patients, which suggests shared mechanisms of disease initiation. A TCR beta motif of several highly homologous amino acid variants appeared characteristic of blood from ankylosing spondylitis patients. A CD8+ phenotype was shown by the disease-linked clones, which were found at relatively low frequencies in peripheral blood.

Taken from cysteine to phenylalanine, the CDR3 has 17 residues. Only the CDR3 region is kept as DNA, spanning 51 bases read in frame from base 1. Trimmed from V: 2 bases; trimmed from J: 6 bases; junction bases lacking a gene match: 12. Reading the germline V gene gives CDR1 ENHRY and CDR2 SYGVKD. Recombination linked TRBV10-3 to TRBJ1-5, and 8 junctional nucleotides match TRBD1. The TCR was taken from a female donor with ankylosing spondylitis or in good health (not recorded which). Sequencing was carried out using blood, either unsorted or a sorted T cell fraction (not recorded which). The bases are TGTGCCATCAGTGAGGCAGGGGGCGGTGGTGGAATTCAGCCCCAGCATTTT. This gives the protein CAISEAGGGGGIQPQHF.